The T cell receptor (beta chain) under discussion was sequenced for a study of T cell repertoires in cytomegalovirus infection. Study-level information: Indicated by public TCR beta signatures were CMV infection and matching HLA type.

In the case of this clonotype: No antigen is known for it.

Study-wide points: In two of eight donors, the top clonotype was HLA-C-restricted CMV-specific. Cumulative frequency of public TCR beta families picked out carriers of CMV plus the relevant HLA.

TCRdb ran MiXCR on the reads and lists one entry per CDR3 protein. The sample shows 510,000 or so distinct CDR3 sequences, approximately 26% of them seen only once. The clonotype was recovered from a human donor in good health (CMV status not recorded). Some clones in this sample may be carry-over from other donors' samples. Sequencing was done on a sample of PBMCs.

The CDR3, as DNA: TGCAGCGTTGATTGGGACAGGGGAGGGACTGAAGCTTTCTTT. Translated, it gives CSVDWDRGGTEAFF. The chain recombines TRBV29-1 with TRBJ1-1; 10 bases align to TRBD1. V shed 3 bases and J 5 bases; nucleotides not matched to a gene: 6. Germline CDR1 reads SQVTM; CDR2 reads ANQGSEA. The CDR3 covers 14 residues.